This entry features one TCR beta chain sequence. Method: immunoSEQ multiplex PCR; TCRdb's copy keeps in-frame clones and lacks some. The sample records about 110,000 clones, over 65% being singletons. This entry belongs to a study of blood T cell repertoires in COVID-19. This clonotype was sampled from an elderly man with COVID-19, enrolled during active disease. The sample was peripheral blood.

The CDR3 protein is CASSQGLEYEQYF. CDR3 nucleotide sequence: TGCGCCAGCAGCCAAGGTTTAGAGTACGAGCAGTACTTC. The rearrangement links TRBV4-3 to TRBJ2-7; unclear D gene. V dropped 1 base and J dropped 4 bases, with 8 bases sitting between them. The CDR3 has 13 amino acids. In germline, CDR1 is LGHNA, CDR2 YSLEER.